These 14 T cell receptor beta chains originate from one sample sequenced in a study of T cell repertoires in cytomegalovirus infection. From the reads, TCRdb called clonotypes with MiXCR, one entry per CDR3 protein. This table holds about 360,000 distinct CDR3 sequences, 15% to 20% found once. Sequenced input: PBMCs. These receptors came from a human donor in good health (CMV status not recorded). Some clones in this sample may be carry-over from other donors' samples.

The chain is built from TRBV18 and TRBJ2-7; possible D gene TRBD1, 5 bases. Germline V gene lookup returns CDR1 KGHSH and CDR2 LQKENI. V was clipped by 6 bases and J by 4 bases, with 19 bases between them. The CDR3 is made up of 15 amino acids. The CDR3 loop is CASSGWVGDTYEQYF. DNA of the CDR3: TGTGCCAGCTCGGGTTGGGTAGGGGATACGTACGAGCAGTACTTC.

A note on this clonotype: This may stem from a read error, because a much larger clone lies one nucleotide away. V and J are TRBV12-3 or TRBV12-4 and TRBJ2-3; no definite D call. CDR3 size: 15 residues. CDR3 loop: CVSSSDRISTDTQYF. The CDR3 DNA sequence: TGTGTCAGCAGTTCGGACCGAATCAGCACAGATACGCAGTATTTT.

This chain joins TRBV12-3 or TRBV12-4 and TRBJ1-2; D is uncertain. Trimming pared 7 bases from V and 8 bases from J, leaving 17 bases between. This CDR3 is built from 13 residues. Here the CDR3 DNA reads TGTGCCAGCACTTTTGTTCCAGGATGGGGCTACACCTTC. Translated: CASTFVPGWGYTF.

This clonotype appeared many times. The chain is built from TRBV7-2 and TRBJ2-2; maybe TRBD2 (7 bases). Germline-derived CDR1 and CDR2 are SGHTA and FQGNSA. Deletions cut 1 base from V and 4 bases from J, with 19 bases between. CDR3 length: 18 residues. The CDR3 DNA is TGTGCCAGCAGCTTAGGTCCCCTTAGGGGGAGGGCCACCGGGGAGCTGTTTTTT. Encoded protein: CASSLGPLRGRATGELFF.

In its sample, this clonotype was seen many times. CDR3 amino acids: CASSREGAGEAFF. The CDR3 DNA sequence: TGTGCCAGCAGTAGGGAGGGGGCAGGGGAAGCTTTCTTT. This chain connects TRBV12-3 or TRBV12-4 to TRBJ1-1, with TRBD1 identical over 7 bases. This CDR3 contains 13 residues. The V and J ends lost 5 bases and 8 bases, in that order; junction bases with no gene match: 8.

There are many counts of this clonotype. This chain connects TRBV7-8 to TRBJ1-1, with D perhaps TRBD1 (5 bases). Germline CDR1 is SGHVS and CDR2 is FQNEAQ. V was clipped by 4 bases and J by 3 bases, with 15 bases between them. The CDR3 extends over 15 amino acids. Written as DNA, the CDR3 is TGTGCCAGCAGCTACCCTCAGGGCTGGGACACTGAAGCTTTCTTT. This gives the protein CASSYPQGWDTEAFF.

This clonotype has ten or more counts. The V and J genes are TRBV7-2 and TRBJ1-6; D is undetermined. V lost 3 bases and J lost 8, with 5 bases in between. Per germline, CDR1 SGHTA and CDR2 FQGNSA. This CDR3 has 12 residues. This chain's CDR3 is CASSFADSPLHF. CDR3 DNA: TGTGCCAGCAGCTTTGCCGATTCACCCCTCCACTTT.

The chain employs TRBV5-1 and TRBJ2-5; perhaps D is TRBD1 or TRBD2 (5 bases each). CDR3 length equals 14 residues. V was pared by 0 bases and J by 7 bases, with 13 bases between. The V gene's germline CDR1 is SGHRS and CDR2 YFSETQ. The CDR3 protein is CASSLALRDGTQYF. The CDR3 nucleotides are TGCGCCAGCAGCTTGGCCCTAAGGGACGGGACCCAGTACTTC. The full variable domain, with the rest looked up from reference TRBV5-1 and TRBJ2-5, is KAGVTQTPRYLIKTRGQQVTLSCSPISGHRSVSWYQQTPGQGLQFLFEYFSETQRNKGNFPGRFSGRQFSNSRSEMNVSTLELGDSALYLCASSLALRDGTQYFGPGTRLLVL.

This chain links TRBV10-3 with TRBJ1-2; no definite D call. V shed 7 bases and J shed 4 bases, with 7 bases lying between them. Germline V gives CDR1 ENHRY, CDR2 SYGVKD. The CDR3 has 11 residues. CDR3 region: CAINGAYGYTF. The CDR3 DNA reads TGTGCCATCAACGGTGCCTATGGCTACACCTTC.

This chain uses TRBV7-2 with TRBJ2-3, with TRBD2 matching 9 bases. The CDR3 contains 18 residues. V lost 3 bases, J lost 1 base, and 11 bases stayed unmatched. In germline, CDR1 is SGHTA, CDR2 FQGNSA. CDR3 protein: CASSFLLAGPSRTDTQYF. DNA for the CDR3: TGTGCCAGCAGCTTTTTACTAGCGGGCCCTTCCCGCACAGATACGCAGTATTTT.

About this clonotype itself: A much larger clone lies one base from this, so it may be a read error. The V gene is TRBV7-2, the J gene TRBJ2-3; D is undetermined. Germline V gives CDR1 SGHTA, CDR2 FQGNSA. This CDR3 has 11 amino acids. In nucleotides, the CDR3 is TGTGCCAGCAGCTTCTTAGATACGCAGAATTTT. This sequence encodes CASSFLDTQNF.

The J gene is TRBJ1-4, the V gene TRBV5-1, with TRBD1 as a possible D gene (5 bases). Between the trimmed V and J ends, which lost 4 bases and 7 bases, there was a span of 17 bases. The CDR3 contains 15 residues. Germline CDR1 reads SGHRS; CDR2 reads YFSETQ. The CDR3 DNA sequence: TGCGCCAGCAGCCTGGGCGTGACAGTTTCTGAAAAACTGTTTTTT. This encodes CASSLGVTVSEKLFF. The full variable domain, in which reference TRBV5-1 and TRBJ1-4 provide the parts outside the CDR3, is KAGVTQTPRYLIKTRGQQVTLSCSPISGHRSVSWYQQTPGQGLQFLFEYFSETQRNKGNFPGRFSGRQFSNSRSEMNVSTLELGDSALYLCASSLGVTVSEKLFFGSGTQLSVL.

This clonotype has just a few counts. The V and J genes are TRBV19 and TRBJ2-1; D gene ambiguous. From germline, CDR1 is LNHDA and CDR2 SQIVND (reference sequence). The CDR3 length is 16 residues. The V and J ends lost 7 bases and 3 bases respectively, with 19 bases between them. The CDR3 reads CASISRPPSGYNEQFF. As DNA, the CDR3 is TGTGCCAGTATCTCAAGACCCCCATCGGGCTACAATGAGCAGTTCTTC.

In its sample, this clonotype was seen many times. DNA of the CDR3: TGTGCCAGCAGCAATCCTCAGACTAGCGGGAACACAGATACGCAGTATTTT. It yields the protein CASSNPQTSGNTDTQYF. V is TRBV6-5 and J is TRBJ2-3; 11 bases agree with TRBD2. The CDR3 runs to 17 residues. Trimming took 6 bases from V and 2 from J; bases not matched to a gene: 10. Germline values: CDR1 MNHEY, CDR2 SVGAGI.